These T cell receptor beta chains were read from a single sample in a study of T-cell reconstitution after alpha-beta-depleted transplantation in children. TCRdb passed the PCR reads through MiXCR, listing each CDR3 protein once. The sample consists of a few hundred thousand distinct CDR3 sequences, approximately 9.5% of them appearing once. This specimen consisted of PBMCs from the stem cell graft donor, obtained from the stem cell graft. The origin of the receptors is a human donor who donated a stem cell graft to a child with acute lymphoblastic leukemia. CDR3s include the opening cysteine and the closing phenylalanine or tryptophan. The D gene is left open where the match is weak. Rows give clone size only sometimes, using once, few, many, or a class for an expanded clone.

j_call: TRBJ2-7
d_call: TRBD2
v_call: TRBV15
clone_size: few
cdr3_aa: CATSRQGGSSYEQYF
cdr3_nt: TGTGCCACCAGCAGACAGGGCGGGAGCTCCTACGAGCAGTACTTC

j_call: TRBJ2-5
d_call: .
v_call: TRBV20-1
clone_size: .
cdr3_aa: CSAVHGETQYF
cdr3_nt: TGCAGTGCTGTTCATGGGGAGACCCAGTACTTC

j_call: TRBJ2-7
d_call: .
v_call: TRBV5-1
clone_size: few
cdr3_aa: CASGDHYEQYF
cdr3_nt: TGCGCCAGTGGGGACCATTACGAGCAGTACTTC

j_call: TRBJ2-1
d_call: TRBD2
v_call: TRBV10-1
clone_size: few
cdr3_aa: CASSASGVYNEQFF
cdr3_nt: TGCGCCAGCAGTGCTAGCGGGGTTTACAATGAGCAGTTCTTC

j_call: TRBJ1-2
d_call: .
v_call: TRBV7-9
clone_size: .
cdr3_aa: CASSLIGADYGYTF
cdr3_nt: TGTGCCAGCAGCTTAATAGGGGCAGACTATGGCTACACCTTC

j_call: TRBJ1-1
d_call: .
v_call: TRBV6-2/TRBV6-3
clone_size: .
cdr3_aa: CASSYGRTANTEAFF
cdr3_nt: TGTGCCAGCAGTTACGGGCGGACAGCGAACACTGAAGCTTTCTTT

j_call: TRBJ2-7
d_call: .
v_call: TRBV12-3/TRBV12-4
clone_size: many
cdr3_aa: CASSSSEQAPWEQYF
cdr3_nt: TGTGCCAGCAGTTCATCGGAACAGGCCCCTTGGGAGCAGTACTTC

j_call: TRBJ2-1
d_call: TRBD1
v_call: TRBV12-3/TRBV12-4
clone_size: many
cdr3_aa: CASSRTGGGNEQFF
cdr3_nt: TGTGCCAGCAGCCGGACAGGGGGGGGCAATGAGCAGTTCTTC

j_call: TRBJ1-2
d_call: .
v_call: TRBV12-3/TRBV12-4
clone_size: many
cdr3_aa: CASSSRTAPTF
cdr3_nt: TGTGCCAGCAGTTCCCGGACCGCACCTACCTTC

j_call: TRBJ2-7
d_call: TRBD1
v_call: TRBV12-3/TRBV12-4
clone_size: .
cdr3_aa: CASSSLGQGAYEQYF
cdr3_nt: TGTGCCAGCAGTTCGCTGGGACAGGGGGCCTACGAGCAGTACTTC

j_call: TRBJ2-2
d_call: .
v_call: TRBV6-1
clone_size: once
cdr3_aa: CATRWIENTGELFF
cdr3_nt: TGTGCCACCAGATGGATTGAGAACACCGGGGAGCTGTTTTTT

j_call: TRBJ1-2
d_call: TRBD1
v_call: TRBV3-1
clone_size: .
cdr3_aa: CASSYGQQGASGYTF
cdr3_nt: TGTGCCAGCAGCTATGGCCAACAGGGGGCGTCTGGCTACACCTTC

j_call: TRBJ2-7
d_call: .
v_call: TRBV29-1
clone_size: many
cdr3_aa: CSVEGMGKEQYF
cdr3_nt: TGCAGCGTTGAGGGAATGGGGAAGGAGCAGTACTTC

j_call: TRBJ2-1
d_call: .
v_call: TRBV7-9
clone_size: few
cdr3_aa: CASSLGDSKDNEQFF
cdr3_nt: TGTGCCAGCAGCTTAGGTGACTCCAAGGACAATGAGCAGTTCTTC

j_call: TRBJ2-2
d_call: .
v_call: TRBV7-2
clone_size: few
cdr3_aa: CASSPSSGNTGELFF
cdr3_nt: TGTGCCAGCAGCCCAAGCTCAGGGAACACCGGGGAGCTGTTTTTT

j_call: TRBJ2-5
d_call: .
v_call: TRBV6-5
clone_size: few
cdr3_aa: CASSYFRPATTGTKETQYF
cdr3_nt: TGTGCCAGCAGTTACTTCCGACCCGCGACTACAGGGACAAAAGAGACCCAGTACTTC

j_call: TRBJ1-4
d_call: .
v_call: TRBV4-3
clone_size: few
cdr3_aa: CASSQDWGGTTNEKLFF
cdr3_nt: TGCGCCAGCAGCCAGGATTGGGGAGGAACAACTAATGAAAAACTGTTTTTT

j_call: TRBJ2-5
d_call: .
v_call: TRBV10-3
clone_size: many
cdr3_aa: CAISEIEITGNPAGETQYF
cdr3_nt: TGTGCCATCAGTGAGATCGAAATTACCGGGAACCCGGCAGGGGAGACCCAGTACTTC

j_call: TRBJ1-1
d_call: .
v_call: TRBV13
clone_size: few
cdr3_aa: CASSLALGGNTEAFF
cdr3_nt: TGTGCCAGCAGCTTAGCGTTGGGCGGGAACACTGAAGCTTTCTTT

j_call: TRBJ1-1
d_call: .
v_call: TRBV5-1
clone_size: .
cdr3_aa: CASRSVNTEAFF
cdr3_nt: TGCGCCAGCAGGTCGGTGAACACTGAAGCTTTCTTT

j_call: TRBJ2-3
d_call: TRBD2
v_call: TRBV15
clone_size: .
cdr3_aa: CATSRDSARARWRGAPDTQYF
cdr3_nt: TGTGCCACCAGCAGAGATTCCGCCAGGGCCCGCTGGCGGGGGGCCCCAGATACGCAGTATTTT

j_call: TRBJ2-7
d_call: .
v_call: TRBV4-1
clone_size: few
cdr3_aa: CASSQVRGLHEQYF
cdr3_nt: TGCGCCAGCAGCCAAGTCAGGGGACTCCACGAGCAGTACTTC

j_call: TRBJ1-4
d_call: TRBD1
v_call: TRBV27
clone_size: few
cdr3_aa: CASSFQGGGEKLFF
cdr3_nt: TGTGCCAGCAGCTTTCAGGGGGGAGGTGAAAAACTGTTTTTT

j_call: TRBJ2-7
d_call: .
v_call: TRBV28
clone_size: .
cdr3_aa: CASRTAQSSYEQYF
cdr3_nt: TGTGCCAGCAGAACGGCACAGAGCTCCTACGAGCAGTACTTC

j_call: TRBJ2-4
d_call: .
v_call: TRBV12-3/TRBV12-4
clone_size: many
cdr3_aa: CASSLAENIQYF
cdr3_nt: TGTGCCAGCAGTTTAGCAGAAAACATTCAGTACTTC

j_call: TRBJ1-1
d_call: .
v_call: TRBV20-1
clone_size: .
cdr3_aa: CSAPNPEAFF
cdr3_nt: TGCAGTGCTCCAAACCCTGAAGCTTTCTTT

j_call: TRBJ1-3
d_call: .
v_call: TRBV5-6
clone_size: many
cdr3_aa: CASRQGGNTIYF
cdr3_nt: TGTGCCAGCAGACAGGGTGGAAACACCATATATTTT

j_call: TRBJ1-2
d_call: TRBD1
v_call: TRBV10-3
clone_size: .
cdr3_aa: CAISDPGGSNYGYTF
cdr3_nt: TGTGCCATCAGTGACCCAGGGGGTTCTAACTATGGCTACACCTTC

j_call: TRBJ2-1
d_call: TRBD2
v_call: TRBV4-3
clone_size: .
cdr3_aa: CASSQDTSGGLYNEQFF
cdr3_nt: TGCGCCAGCAGCCAAGACACTAGCGGGGGGCTATACAATGAGCAGTTCTTC

j_call: TRBJ2-1
d_call: .
v_call: TRBV7-9
clone_size: .
cdr3_aa: CASSPGQEQFF
cdr3_nt: TGTGCCAGCAGCCCTGGACAGGAGCAGTTCTTC

j_call: TRBJ2-4
d_call: .
v_call: TRBV12-5
clone_size: medium-sized
cdr3_aa: CASGLRVLSKNIQYF
cdr3_nt: TGTGCTAGTGGTTTGCGGGTCCTCTCCAAAAACATTCAGTACTTC

j_call: TRBJ2-1
d_call: .
v_call: TRBV7-2
clone_size: .
cdr3_aa: CASSLDGNNEQFF
cdr3_nt: TGTGCCAGCAGTTTGGACGGGAACAATGAGCAGTTCTTC

j_call: TRBJ1-1
d_call: TRBD1
v_call: TRBV28
clone_size: .
cdr3_aa: CASSPLRTGMNTEAFF
cdr3_nt: TGTGCCAGCAGCCCATTAAGGACAGGTATGAACACTGAAGCTTTCTTT

j_call: TRBJ1-6
d_call: .
v_call: TRBV5-1
clone_size: .
cdr3_aa: CASSLNQGNNSPLHF
cdr3_nt: TGCGCCAGCAGCTTAAACCAGGGAAATAATTCACCCCTCCACTTT

j_call: TRBJ1-1
d_call: TRBD1
v_call: TRBV7-2
clone_size: few
cdr3_aa: CASSSRQGGTEAFF
cdr3_nt: TGTGCCAGCAGCTCCCGCCAGGGGGGCACTGAAGCTTTCTTT

j_call: TRBJ2-5
d_call: TRBD1
v_call: TRBV5-1
clone_size: .
cdr3_aa: CASSLEATGEETQYF
cdr3_nt: TGCGCCAGCAGCTTGGAGGCGACAGGGGAAGAGACCCAGTACTTC

j_call: TRBJ2-1
d_call: .
v_call: TRBV29-1
clone_size: medium-sized
cdr3_aa: CSVAGRVNNEQFF
cdr3_nt: TGCAGCGTTGCGGGACGGGTAAACAATGAGCAGTTCTTC

j_call: TRBJ2-6
d_call: TRBD1
v_call: TRBV7-9
clone_size: many
cdr3_aa: CASRGQGASGANVLTF
cdr3_nt: TGTGCCAGCAGGGGACAGGGGGCGTCTGGGGCCAACGTCCTGACTTTC

j_call: TRBJ1-3
d_call: .
v_call: TRBV5-1
clone_size: many
cdr3_aa: CASSLETDVSGNTIYF
cdr3_nt: TGCGCCAGCAGCCTAGAGACAGATGTCTCTGGAAACACCATATATTTT

j_call: TRBJ1-1
d_call: .
v_call: TRBV5-1
clone_size: many
cdr3_aa: CASSLGSNTEAFF
cdr3_nt: TGTGCCAGCAGCTTAGGATCAAACACTGAAGCTTTCTTT

j_call: TRBJ2-1
d_call: TRBD1
v_call: TRBV6-2/TRBV6-3
clone_size: few
cdr3_aa: CASRPGTGGGNEQFF
cdr3_nt: TGTGCCAGCAGACCTGGGACAGGGGGGGGAAATGAGCAGTTCTTC

j_call: TRBJ1-4
d_call: .
v_call: TRBV15
clone_size: .
cdr3_aa: CATSRARGEEKLFF
cdr3_nt: TGTGCCACCAGCAGAGCGAGGGGAGAGGAGAAACTGTTTTTT

j_call: TRBJ2-3
d_call: .
v_call: TRBV6-2/TRBV6-3
clone_size: few
cdr3_aa: CASSYWRATGDTQYF
cdr3_nt: TGTGCCAGCAGTTACTGGAGGGCGACTGGAGATACGCAGTATTTT

j_call: TRBJ2-5
d_call: .
v_call: TRBV10-1
clone_size: many
cdr3_aa: CASSAIDQETQYF
cdr3_nt: TGCGCCAGCAGTGCGATTGACCAAGAGACCCAGTACTTC

j_call: TRBJ2-3
d_call: .
v_call: TRBV29-1
clone_size: .
cdr3_aa: CSVTFGGQIDTQYF
cdr3_nt: TGCAGCGTTACATTTGGGGGCCAGATAGATACGCAGTATTTT

j_call: TRBJ2-3
d_call: .
v_call: TRBV5-1
clone_size: .
cdr3_aa: CASSLDWVSTDTQYF
cdr3_nt: TGCGCCAGCAGCTTGGATTGGGTATCGACAGATACGCAGTATTTT

j_call: TRBJ2-5
d_call: .
v_call: TRBV25-1
clone_size: few
cdr3_aa: CASSESTRGQETQYF
cdr3_nt: TGTGCCAGCAGTGAATCCACGAGAGGCCAAGAGACCCAGTACTTC

j_call: TRBJ1-5
d_call: .
v_call: TRBV12-3/TRBV12-4
clone_size: many
cdr3_aa: CASSISQGPNQPQHF
cdr3_nt: TGTGCCAGCAGTATCTCACAGGGACCCAATCAGCCCCAGCATTTT

j_call: TRBJ2-1
d_call: .
v_call: TRBV7-8
clone_size: few
cdr3_aa: CAGGFEGRGYNEQFF
cdr3_nt: TGTGCCGGAGGCTTTGAGGGACGAGGATACAATGAGCAGTTCTTC

j_call: TRBJ1-1
d_call: .
v_call: TRBV2
clone_size: few
cdr3_aa: CATKGTGRSTEAFF
cdr3_nt: TGTGCCACCAAGGGAACAGGGCGAAGCACTGAAGCTTTCTTT

j_call: TRBJ2-7
d_call: .
v_call: TRBV29-1
clone_size: .
cdr3_aa: CSVELGAGESYEQYF
cdr3_nt: TGCAGCGTTGAACTCGGGGCAGGGGAGTCCTACGAGCAGTACTTC

j_call: TRBJ1-4
d_call: .
v_call: TRBV2
clone_size: many
cdr3_aa: CASSYAPPMRLGEKLFF
cdr3_nt: TGTGCCAGCAGTTACGCCCCCCCAATGAGACTTGGCGAAAAACTGTTTTTT